A single sample gave rise to the 8 T cell receptor beta chains below, sequenced in a study of a mutant IDH1 vaccine in newly diagnosed glioma. Using immunoSEQ multiplex PCR, the repertoire was profiled, and TCRdb retains in-frame clones only, with some absent. The data contain approximately 36,000 clones, just under 80% of them singletons. Time point: baseline, week 1 (first vaccination visit). As to treatment: pre-vaccination baseline after standard-of-care therapy. Specimen: PBMCs, collected from a glioma patient treated with radiotherapy, temozolomide or both. These receptors came from a middle-aged man with glioma. Some clones in this sample may be carry-over from other donors' samples.

The chain is built from TRBV30 and TRBJ1-5; 7 nucleotides align to TRBD1. V shed 2 bases, J shed 7 bases, and the junction held 5 bases outside the gene matches. Looked up from germline, CDR1 is GTSNPN and CDR2 is SVGIG (reference sequence). This CDR3 comprises 13 residues. CDR3 sequence: CAWSRQGGQPQHF. CDR3 nucleotide sequence: TGTGCCTGGAGTAGACAGGGTGGACAGCCCCAGCATTTT.

The V call is TRBV6-1, the J call TRBJ1-5; D uncertain. CDR3 length equals 14 residues. Trimming stripped 5 bases from V and 2 bases from J, with 10 bases between. The germline V gene encodes CDR1 MNHNS and CDR2 SASEGT. DNA of the CDR3: TGTGCCAGCAGTACGGATCGGGGCAATCAGCCCCAGCATTTT. It translates to CASSTDRGNQPQHF.

This chain connects TRBV14 to TRBJ2-7, with 7 bases identical to TRBD1. This CDR3 contains 13 residues. Germline CDR1 reads SGHDN; CDR2 reads FVKESK. Unmatched junction bases numbered 5, after V lost 3 bases and J lost 6 bases. This chain's CDR3 is CASSHWTGSEQYF. DNA for the CDR3: TGTGCCAGCAGCCACTGGACAGGCAGCGAGCAGTACTTC.

This clone was counted between two and nine times. The chain uses TRBV7-9 and TRBJ2-2, with D unresolved. CDR1 and CDR2 from the germline V gene are SEHNR and FQNEAQ (reference sequence). The CDR3 length is 14 residues. Trimming pared 3 bases from V and 5 bases from J, leaving 10 bases between. In DNA form, the CDR3 reads TGTGCCAGCAGCTTTGCCTCCACGACCGGGGAGCTGTTTTTT. Its translation: CASSFASTTGELFF.

This chain uses TRBV5-1 with TRBJ1-1; D unresolved. CDR1 and CDR2 (germline): SGHRS, YFSETQ. Trimming stripped 0 bases from V and 6 bases from J, with 9 bases between. CDR3 length equals 13 residues. CDR3 region: CASSLGEDAEAFF. CDR3 nucleotides: TGCGCCAGCAGCTTGGGGGAGGACGCTGAAGCTTTCTTT.

V gene TRBV6-6 combines with J gene TRBJ2-7; D assignment may be TRBD1 or TRBD2 (6 bases each). This CDR3 region has 15 residues. Germline loops: CDR1 MNHNY, CDR2 SVGAGI (reference sequence). With 2 bases removed from V and 1 base from J, the gap between germline ends came to 12 bases. The CDR3 nucleotides are TGTGCCAGCAGTTACGGGGGGCCGCGGTCCTACGAGCAGTACTTC. Translation gives CASSYGGPRSYEQYF.

This chain joins TRBV6-5 and TRBJ1-2; 8 positions agree with TRBD1. The CDR3 has 13 amino acids. Germline CDR1 is MNHEY and CDR2 is SVGAGI. Trimming took 6 bases from V and 6 from J; bases not matched to a gene: 6. CDR3 in DNA: TGTGCCAGCAGACGGGGACAGGCTGATGGCTACACCTTC. As protein: CASRRGQADGYTF.

This clone is termed medium-sized. The chain recombines TRBV7-9 with TRBJ1-1, with unresolved D. The CDR3 covers 13 residues. Per the germline V gene, CDR1 is SEHNR and CDR2 is FQNEAQ (reference sequence). With 3 bases removed from V and 1 base from J, the gap between germline ends came to 6 bases. CDR3 sequence (DNA): TGTGCCAGCAGCTTCGCATGGAACACTGAAGCTTTCTTT. Protein: CASSFAWNTEAFF.